This TCR beta chain was found in a study of regulatory T cells in long-lasting Graves disease. Findings of the study overall: Persistent Graves' patients showed less TCR diversity than newly diagnosed patients showed.

According to the study, TCR beta libraries were built with iRepertoire HTBI primers and CDR3-region Arm-PCR. TCRdb re-derived calls from the multiplex PCR reads in MiXCR, one entry per CDR3 protein. The sample holds 360,000 or so distinct CDR3 sequences, around 11% seen once. V lost 2 bases and J lost 2, with 9 bases in between. Germline CDR1 is SGHTA and CDR2 is FQGNSA. The CDR3 runs 14 residues. The time point here: newly diagnosed GD, antithyroid drugs for less than 3 months. PBMCs provided the RNA from which the TCR library was made. An endocrinology department in Xi'an, China, recruited the patients. This clonotype appeared many times. Its antigen is unknown. This sample also belongs to another study, concerning T cells in Graves' hyperthyroidism and ophthalmopathy. Turning to that study: Orbital computed tomography and thyroid ultrasound, together with serum TRAb and thyroxine and clinical symptoms, were used for diagnoses.

This specimen consisted of peripheral blood mononuclear cells (PBMCs), obtained at new diagnosis, from a patient treated with antithyroid drugs. This sequence originates from a woman between 18 and 29 years old with Graves disease. This chain uses TRBV7-2 with TRBJ1-1; no reliable D call. The CDR3 region is CASSLTVSNTEAFF. In DNA form, the CDR3 reads TGTGCCAGCAGCTTAACTGTATCTAACACTGAAGCTTTCTTT.